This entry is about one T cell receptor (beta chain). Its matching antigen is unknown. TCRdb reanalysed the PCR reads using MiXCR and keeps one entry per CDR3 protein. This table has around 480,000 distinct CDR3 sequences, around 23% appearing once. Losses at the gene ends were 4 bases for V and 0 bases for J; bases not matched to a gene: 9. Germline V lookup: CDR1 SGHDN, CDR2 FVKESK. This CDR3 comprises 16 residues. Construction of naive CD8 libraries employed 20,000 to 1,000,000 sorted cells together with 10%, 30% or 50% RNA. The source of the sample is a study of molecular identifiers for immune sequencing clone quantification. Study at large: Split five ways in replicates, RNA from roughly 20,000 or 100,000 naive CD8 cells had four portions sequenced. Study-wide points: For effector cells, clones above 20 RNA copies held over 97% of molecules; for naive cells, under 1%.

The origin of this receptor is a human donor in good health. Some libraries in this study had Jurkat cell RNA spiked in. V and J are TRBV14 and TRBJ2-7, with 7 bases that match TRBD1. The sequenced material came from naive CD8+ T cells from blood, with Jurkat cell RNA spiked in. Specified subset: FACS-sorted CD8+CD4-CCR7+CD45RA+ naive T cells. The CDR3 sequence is CASSPTGTEPSYEQYF. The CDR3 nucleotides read TGTGCCAGCAGCCCTACCGGGACAGAACCCTCCTACGAGCAGTACTTC.